These 24 T cell receptor beta chains share one sample of origin, sequenced in a study of beta chain features in type 1 diabetes. Study-level findings and limits: Shorter TCRB CDR3s, moderately but significantly so, were found in Type 1 diabetes patients in all four CD4+ subsets.

No antigen is known for these receptors. The whole isolated RNA underwent reverse transcription, so sequencing captured expressed TCRB transcripts. Only in-frame clones appear in the TCRdb table, and some are missing; sequencing was by immunoSEQ multiplex PCR. The sample holds 200,000 to 250,000 clones, roughly 16% seen once. What was sequenced was naive CD4+ T cells from blood. Every receptor here comes from a man aged 30 to 39 with type 1 diabetes.

The CDR3 reads CASTLSGRAFF. The CDR3 coding sequence is TGTGCCAGCACCCTCTCGGGGCGAGCTTTCTTT. The chain couples TRBV25-1 to TRBJ1-1; TRBD1 might be the D (5 bases). Trimming cost V 7 bases and J 10 bases, with 13 bases left between them. The CDR3 spans 11 residues. Germline-derived CDR1 and CDR2 are MGHDK and SYGVNS. Using reference TRBV25-1 and TRBJ1-1 for the parts outside the CDR3, the full variable domain is EADIYQTPRYLVIGTGKKITLECSQTMGHDKMYWYQQDPGMELHLIHYSYGVNSTEKGDLSSESTVSRIRTEHFPLTLESARPSHTSQYLCASTLSGRAFFGQGTRLTVV.

The chain couples TRBV29-1 to TRBJ1-3; 9 bases agree with TRBD1. The germline V gene encodes CDR1 SQVTM and CDR2 ANQGSEA. The CDR3 has 11 amino acids. The V and J ends lost 4 bases and 11 bases, in that order; junction bases with no gene match: 3. CDR3 region: CSVAQGASIYF. The CDR3 nucleotides are TGCAGCGTTGCACAGGGGGCATCCATATATTTT.

A few counts support this clone. The chain joins TRBV29-1 to TRBJ2-7, with D tentatively TRBD1 (6 bases). In germline, CDR1 is SQVTM, CDR2 ANQGSEA. The ends were cut back, 4 bases at V and 3 bases at J, with 16 bases in the middle. CDR3 length: 14 residues. For the CDR3, the DNA is TGCAGCGTTGCCACAGGGACCTTCGGCTACGAGCAGTACTTC. Translated: CSVATGTFGYEQYF.

This chain links TRBV29-1 with TRBJ1-1; D remains unclear. CDR1 SQVTM and CDR2 ANQGSEA come from the germline V gene. Trimming left V 3 bases short and J 7 bases short, with 12 bases between. The CDR3 has 12 amino acids. Written as DNA, the CDR3 is TGCAGCGTTGACTCCTGGGTGAGTGAAGCTTTCTTT. Its protein product is CSVDSWVSEAFF.

This clone was detected a few times. The chain couples TRBV5-1 to TRBJ2-3; 7 bases are shared with TRBD1. This CDR3 has 14 amino acids. CDR1 SGHRS and CDR2 YFSETQ come from the germline V gene. The trim removed 4 bases at V and 0 bases at J, leaving 2 bases unmatched. The CDR3 bases are TGCGCCAGCAGCCCGGGACAGAGCACAGATACGCAGTATTTT. Translated: CASSPGQSTDTQYF.

J is TRBJ2-6 and V is TRBV29-1; D gene ambiguous. Trimming pared 5 bases from V and 0 bases from J, leaving 8 bases between. There are 14 residues in the CDR3. Per germline, CDR1 SQVTM and CDR2 ANQGSEA. CDR3 DNA sequence: TGCAGCGTTCAGCCTACCTCTGGGGCCAACGTCCTGACTTTC. Translated: CSVQPTSGANVLTF.

The rearrangement uses TRBV7-9 and TRBJ2-2; unclear D gene. The CDR3 runs 11 residues. Looked up from germline, CDR1 is SEHNR and CDR2 is FQNEAQ (reference sequence). V dropped 5 bases and J dropped 4 bases, with 2 bases sitting between them. The CDR3 protein is CASSTTGELFF. The CDR3 DNA sequence: TGTGCCAGCAGCACCACCGGGGAGCTGTTTTTT.

This clone came up a few times. This chain links TRBV18 with TRBJ2-2, with D maybe TRBD2 (5 bases). V was clipped by 2 bases and J by 7 bases, with 8 bases between them. Germline V gives CDR1 KGHSH, CDR2 LQKENI. The CDR3 extends over 13 amino acids. In DNA form, the CDR3 reads TGTGCCAGCTCACCAAATCGGGACGGGGAGCTGTTTTTT. Encoded protein: CASSPNRDGELFF.

The chain uses TRBV6-6 and TRBJ1-5; D gene ambiguous. The CDR3 extends over 13 amino acids. The germline CDR1 and CDR2 sequences are MNHNY and SVGAGI (reference sequence). Trimming removed 5 bases from V and 7 bases from J, with 12 bases in between. This chain's CDR3 is CASSPSQGQPQHF. The CDR3 nucleotides are TGTGCCAGCAGTCCATCACAAGGGCAGCCCCAGCATTTT.

This clone has just a few counts. The rearrangement links TRBV7-2 to TRBJ2-3; 8 bases align to TRBD1. Germline lookup yields CDR1 SGHTA and CDR2 FQGNSA. The V and J ends lost 6 bases and 0 bases, in that order; junction bases with no gene match: 2. CDR3 length: 14 amino acids. CDR3 coding DNA: TGTGCCAGCAGGCGACAGGGGAGCACAGATACGCAGTATTTT. Residues: CASRRQGSTDTQYF.

The V and J genes are TRBV7-9 and TRBJ2-7, with D possibly matching TRBD1 (6 bases). Between the trimmed V and J ends, which lost 5 bases and 9 bases, there was a span of 20 bases. The length of the CDR3 is 14 residues. Germline CDR1 reads SEHNR; CDR2 reads FQNEAQ (reference sequence). CDR3 region: CASSKMRGGHWQYF. The CDR3 DNA reads as TGTGCCAGCAGCAAAATGCGAGGGGGTCACTGGCAGTACTTC. Variable domain in full (rest from reference TRBV7-9 and TRBJ2-7): DTGVSQNPRHKITKRGQNVTFRCDPISEHNRLYWYRQTLGQGPEFLTYFQNEAQLEKSRLLSDRFSAERPKGSFSTLEIQRTEQGDSAMYLCASSKMRGGHWQYFGPGTRLTVT.

This clone showed up just a few times. The chain combines TRBV29-1 with TRBJ2-5; 9 bases are shared with TRBD1. The CDR3 loop spans 14 amino acids. J gave up 5 bases and V 5 bases, and 9 bases lay outside the gene matches. Looked up from germline, CDR1 is SQVTM and CDR2 is ANQGSEA. The CDR3 DNA reads TGCAGCGTTCTCGGGACAGGGAGGGAGGAGACCCAGTACTTC. It encodes CSVLGTGREETQYF.

This clone showed up just a few times. V is TRBV5-1 and J is TRBJ2-5; TRBD1 might be the D (5 bases). The V and J ends lost 1 base and 0 bases respectively, with 13 bases between them. Germline V gene sequence: CDR1 SGHRS, CDR2 YFSETQ. This CDR3 comprises 16 residues. CDR3 in amino acids: CASSLIQGSYQETQYF. The CDR3 nucleotides are TGCGCCAGCAGCTTGATCCAGGGCTCGTACCAAGAGACCCAGTACTTC.

This clone was recorded a few times. The chain combines TRBV7-2 with TRBJ2-1; the match to TRBD1 covers 7 bases. The junction had 8 bases not matched to a gene; V was cut back by 5 bases and J by 7 bases. CDR1 is SGHTA, CDR2 FQGNSA, per germline. This CDR3 is built from 14 residues. CDR3 in DNA: TGTGCCAGCAGCGATAGACAGGGTGGGAATGAGCAGTTCTTC. This translates into CASSDRQGGNEQFF.

This clone was seen a handful of times. The chain joins TRBV7-6 to TRBJ2-4; no definite D call. Germline V CDR1 and CDR2: SGHVS, FNYEAQ. V lost 4 bases and J lost 5, with 18 bases in between. The CDR3 spans 16 residues. CDR3 loop: CASSSTSAGWENIQYF. CDR3 in DNA: TGTGCCAGCAGCTCTACTTCTGCTGGCTGGGAAAACATTCAGTACTTC.

This clone showed up just a few times. The chain uses TRBV29-1 and TRBJ1-1, with TRBD1 as a possible D gene (5 bases). The V and J ends lost 4 bases and 4 bases respectively, with 16 bases between them. This CDR3 is 14 amino acids long. The germline V gene encodes CDR1 SQVTM and CDR2 ANQGSEA. DNA of the CDR3: TGCAGCGTTGTAAAGGGGTCTGTAGTCACTGAAGCTTTCTTT. It yields the protein CSVVKGSVVTEAFF.

This rearrangement joins TRBV25-1 to TRBJ2-7; 8 nucleotides agree with TRBD2. CDR3 length: 12 amino acids. Per germline, CDR1 MGHDK and CDR2 SYGVNS. V lost 6 bases to trimming and J lost 5 bases; unmatched junction nucleotides: 3. Written as DNA, the CDR3 is TGTGCCAGCAGCCGAGCGGGAGACGAGCAGTACTTC. It is translated as CASSRAGDEQYF.

The chain carries TRBV5-1 and TRBJ2-7; 9 bases are shared with TRBD2. J gave up 0 bases and V 3 bases, and 7 bases lay outside the gene matches. This CDR3 is built from 16 residues. The V gene's germline CDR1 is SGHRS and CDR2 YFSETQ. In nucleotides, the CDR3 is TGCGCCAGCAGCTCCCTTAATAGCGGGAGCTCCTACGAGCAGTACTTC. This gives the protein CASSSLNSGSSYEQYF.

This chain uses TRBV27 with TRBJ2-5; 9 positions match TRBD1. The V and J ends lost 6 bases and 4 bases, in that order; junction bases with no gene match: 6. There are 14 residues in the CDR3. Germline CDR1 reads MNHEY; CDR2 reads SMNVEV (reference sequence). CDR3 sequence (DNA): TGTGCCAGCAGGAGGGACAGGGAGGGAGAGACCCAGTACTTC. This translates into CASRRDREGETQYF.

This clone was seen a handful of times. CDR3 in DNA: TGCAGCGTTGAAGTTCGGAGACGCTACTCCTACAATGAGCAGTTCTTC. Translating gives CSVEVRRRYSYNEQFF. The rearrangement links TRBV29-1 to TRBJ2-1; D uncertain. The V and J ends lost 1 base and 0 bases respectively, with 13 bases between them. The CDR3 is 16 residues long. Germline CDR1 reads SQVTM; CDR2 reads ANQGSEA.

The chain carries TRBV6-6 and TRBJ1-1, with D perhaps TRBD1 (6 bases). V lost 6 bases to trimming and J lost 4 bases, with 12 bases between them. Germline V gives CDR1 MNHNY, CDR2 SVGAGI (reference sequence). The CDR3 loop spans 13 amino acids. CDR3 sequence: CASSRDRLTEAFF. The DNA for the CDR3 is TGTGCCAGCAGCCGTGACAGGCTCACTGAAGCTTTCTTT.

The CDR3 nucleotides read TGTGCCAGCAGTGCCCCCGGGACGGGGAGCTCCTACGAGCAGTACTTC. It specifies CASSAPGTGSSYEQYF. The chain carries TRBV28 and TRBJ2-7; D is perhaps TRBD1 or TRBD2 (5 bases each). V was shortened by 5 bases and J by 0 bases, with 17 bases between the two germline ends. The CDR3 has 16 residues. The germline CDR1 and CDR2 sequences are MDHEN and SYDVKM.

This chain links TRBV7-2 with TRBJ2-7; 12 bases are shared with TRBD1. V gave up 6 bases and J gave up 6 bases; unmatched junction bases: 12. The CDR3 extends over 16 amino acids. CDR1 and CDR2 (germline): SGHTA, FQGNSA. CDR3 residues: CASSRSGTGGLGEQYF. The DNA of the CDR3 is TGTGCCAGCAGTCGTTCCGGGACAGGGGGCCTGGGCGAGCAGTACTTC.

This clone was recorded a few times. This chain uses TRBV25-1 with TRBJ1-2; the D is unclear. V was pared by 0 bases and J by 2 bases, with 7 bases between. The CDR3 consists of 14 residues. The V gene's germline CDR1 is MGHDK and CDR2 SYGVNS. CDR3 region: CASSEYTANYGYTF. The CDR3 DNA reads as TGTGCCAGCAGTGAATACACAGCGAACTATGGCTACACCTTC.